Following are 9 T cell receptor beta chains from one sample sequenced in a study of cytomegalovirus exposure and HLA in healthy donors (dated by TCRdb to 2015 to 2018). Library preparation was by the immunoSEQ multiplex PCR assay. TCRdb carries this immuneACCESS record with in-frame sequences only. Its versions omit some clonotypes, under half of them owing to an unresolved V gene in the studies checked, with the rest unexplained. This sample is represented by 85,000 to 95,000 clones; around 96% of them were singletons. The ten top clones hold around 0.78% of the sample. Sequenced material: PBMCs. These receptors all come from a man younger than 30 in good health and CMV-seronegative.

CDR3 loop: CASSVAGGTYNEQFF. The CDR3 DNA sequence: TGTGCCAGCAGCGTAGCGGGAGGAACTTACAATGAGCAGTTCTTC. The chain is built from TRBV9 and TRBJ2-1; TRBD2 agrees at 7 bases. This CDR3 is 15 amino acids long. Trimming cost V 0 bases and J 4 bases; bases outside gene matches: 4. The V gene's germline CDR1 is SGDLS and CDR2 YYNGEE.

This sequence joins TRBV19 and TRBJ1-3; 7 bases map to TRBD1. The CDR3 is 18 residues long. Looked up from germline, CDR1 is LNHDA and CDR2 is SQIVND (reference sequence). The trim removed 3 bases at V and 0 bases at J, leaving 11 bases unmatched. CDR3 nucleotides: TGTGCCAGTAGTATCGGGAGACAGGGACTCCACTCTGGAAACACCATATATTTT. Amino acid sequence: CASSIGRQGLHSGNTIYF.

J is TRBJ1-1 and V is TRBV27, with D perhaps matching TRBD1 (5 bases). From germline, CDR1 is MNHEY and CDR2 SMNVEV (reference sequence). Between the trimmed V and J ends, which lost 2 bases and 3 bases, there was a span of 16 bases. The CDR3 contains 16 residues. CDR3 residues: CASSLGPGWADTEAFF. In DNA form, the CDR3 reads TGTGCCAGCAGTTTAGGGCCAGGGTGGGCCGACACTGAAGCTTTCTTT.

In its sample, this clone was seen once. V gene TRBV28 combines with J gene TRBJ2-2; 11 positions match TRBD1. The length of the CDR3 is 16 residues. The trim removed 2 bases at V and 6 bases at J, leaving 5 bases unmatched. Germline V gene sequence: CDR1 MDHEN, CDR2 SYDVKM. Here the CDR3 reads CASSLITGQGAGELFF. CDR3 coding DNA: TGTGCCAGCAGTTTAATCACGGGACAGGGGGCCGGGGAGCTGTTTTTT.

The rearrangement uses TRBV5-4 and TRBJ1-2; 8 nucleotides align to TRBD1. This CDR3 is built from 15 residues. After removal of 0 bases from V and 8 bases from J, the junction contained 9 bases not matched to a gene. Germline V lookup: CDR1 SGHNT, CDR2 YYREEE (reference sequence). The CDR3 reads CASSLASSGGGGYTF. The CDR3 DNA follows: TGTGCCAGCAGCTTGGCCTCGTCAGGGGGCGGGGGCTACACCTTC.

The chain's CDR3 is CASSLGGGLNTEAFF. As DNA, the CDR3 is TGCGCCAGCAGCTTGGGCGGGGGGCTGAACACTGAAGCTTTCTTT. The rearrangement uses TRBV5-1 and TRBJ1-1; maybe TRBD1 (6 bases). Germline loops: CDR1 SGHRS, CDR2 YFSETQ. The CDR3 totals 15 residues. Trimming cost V 0 bases and J 0 bases, with 9 bases left between them.

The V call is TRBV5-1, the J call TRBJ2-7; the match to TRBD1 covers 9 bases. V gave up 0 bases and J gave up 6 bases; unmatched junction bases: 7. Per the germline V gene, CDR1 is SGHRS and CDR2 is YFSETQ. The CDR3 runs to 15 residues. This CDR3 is CASSLAPGQGIEQYV. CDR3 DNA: TGCGCCAGCAGCTTGGCCCCGGGACAGGGAATCGAGCAGTACGTC.

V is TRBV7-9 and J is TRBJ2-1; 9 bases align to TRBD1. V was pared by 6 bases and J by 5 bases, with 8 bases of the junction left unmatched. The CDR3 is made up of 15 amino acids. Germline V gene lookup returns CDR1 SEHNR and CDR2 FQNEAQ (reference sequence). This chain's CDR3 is CASRPQGAPHNEQFF. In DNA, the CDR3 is TGTGCCAGCAGACCACAGGGGGCCCCCCACAATGAGCAGTTCTTC. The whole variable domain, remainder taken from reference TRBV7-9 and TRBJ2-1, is DTGVSQNPRHKITKRGQNVTFRCDPISEHNRLYWYRQTLGQGPEFLTYFQNEAQLEKSRLLSDRFSAERPKGSFSTLEIQRTEQGDSAMYLCASRPQGAPHNEQFFGPGTRLTVL.

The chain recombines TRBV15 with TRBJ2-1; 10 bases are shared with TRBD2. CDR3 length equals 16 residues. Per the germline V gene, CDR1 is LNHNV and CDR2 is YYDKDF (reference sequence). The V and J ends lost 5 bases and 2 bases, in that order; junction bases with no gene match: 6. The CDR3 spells CATSGGLAWPYNEQFF. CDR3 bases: TGTGCCACCAGCGGGGGACTAGCGTGGCCCTACAATGAGCAGTTCTTC.